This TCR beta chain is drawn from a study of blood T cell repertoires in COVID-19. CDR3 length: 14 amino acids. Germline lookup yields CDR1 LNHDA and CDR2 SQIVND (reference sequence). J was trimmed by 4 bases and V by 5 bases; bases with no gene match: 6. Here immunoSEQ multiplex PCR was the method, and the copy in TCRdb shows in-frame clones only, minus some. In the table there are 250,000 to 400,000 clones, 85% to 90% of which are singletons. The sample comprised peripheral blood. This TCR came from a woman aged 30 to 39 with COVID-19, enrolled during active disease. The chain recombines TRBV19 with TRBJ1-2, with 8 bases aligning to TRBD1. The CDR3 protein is CASSPDRVGYGYTF. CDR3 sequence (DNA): TGTGCCAGTAGTCCGGACAGGGTTGGCTATGGCTACACCTTC.